The source of this TCR beta chain is a study of Ad26.COV2.S vaccination and SARS-CoV-2 variants. Here immunoSEQ multiplex PCR was the method, and the copy in TCRdb shows in-frame clones only, minus some. Among roughly 180,000 clones listed, approximately 88% were seen once. Study-level findings and limits: A substantial breadth of spike-specific CD8+ and CD4+ T cell responses after vaccination has been reported.

This CDR3 region has 13 residues. Trimming removed 1 base at V and 9 bases at J, with 12 bases between. The germline V gene encodes CDR1 SNHLY and CDR2 FYNNEI. With respect to this clone: The antigen is unknown.

The sequence was obtained from a human donor who had recovered from COVID-19. The chain links TRBV2 to TRBJ1-2; no firm D call. The sequencing here drew on peripheral blood, taken after recovery from COVID-19. CDR3 protein: CASSEGLRRSYTF. The CDR3 DNA sequence: TGTGCCAGCAGTGAAGGATTGCGCCGGAGCTACACCTTC.